This passage covers 8 T cell receptor beta chains from one sample sequenced in a study of T cell responses to AZD1222 COVID-19 vaccine. TCRdb's copy holds only in-frame clones and misses some; the assay was immunoSEQ multiplex PCR. The repertoire holds about 97,000 clones, with 70% to 90% as singletons. This specimen consisted of peripheral blood, obtained on day 0 of AZD1222 vaccination. The receptors derive from an adult in good health.

The V and J genes are TRBV5-1 and TRBJ2-1; 7 bases are a match to TRBD1. CDR3 length equals 17 residues. The V gene end was trimmed by 4 bases and the J gene end by 4 bases; junction bases not matched to a gene: 14. Germline assignment: CDR1 SGHRS and CDR2 YFSETQ. The CDR3 nucleotides read TGCGCCAGCAGCCCAAGGCAGCCGGGACAGAATTACAATGAGCAGTTCTTC. Protein: CASSPRQPGQNYNEQFF.

The chain combines TRBV5-1 with TRBJ2-7; TRBD1 aligns across 8 bases. The germline V gene has CDR1 SGHRS and CDR2 YFSETQ. V shed 0 bases and J 3 bases; nucleotides not matched to a gene: 2. CDR3 length: 14 residues. The CDR3 sequence is CASSLVTGGYEQYF. DNA of the CDR3: TGCGCCAGCAGCTTGGTAACAGGGGGCTACGAGCAGTACTTC.

V gene TRBV19 combines with J gene TRBJ1-5; 10 nucleotides match TRBD1. The CDR3 consists of 16 residues. V was pared by 4 bases and J by 4 bases, with 7 bases of the junction left unmatched. Germline V gives CDR1 LNHDA, CDR2 SQIVND (reference sequence). The CDR3 loop reads CASSTGTGARNQPQHF. DNA for the CDR3: TGTGCCAGTAGTACCGGGACAGGGGCGCGTAATCAGCCCCAGCATTTT.

Sample share makes this clone medium-sized. The chain employs TRBV6-1 and TRBJ1-5; D remains ambiguous. The germline CDR1 and CDR2 sequences are MNHNS and SASEGT. V dropped 8 bases and J dropped 0 bases, with 14 bases sitting between them. The CDR3 consists of 15 residues. This chain's CDR3 is CASRGWRRSNQPQHF. The CDR3 DNA follows: TGTGCCAGCCGTGGGTGGCGACGTAGCAATCAGCCCCAGCATTTT.

Here the CDR3 reads CASSHGTAYEQYF. Written as DNA, the CDR3 is TGTGCCAGCAGCCACGGGACAGCCTACGAGCAGTACTTC. The V and J genes are TRBV3-1 (or the pseudogene TRBV3-2) and TRBJ2-7, with TRBD1 identical over 7 bases. Germline CDR1 LGHDT, CDR2 YNNKEL (reference sequence). The CDR3 has 13 amino acids. J was trimmed by 2 bases and V by 3 bases; bases with no gene match: 1.

CDR3 coding DNA: TGTGCCAGTCGGGACAGAGGAAACACCGGGGAGCTGTTTTTT. This encodes CASRDRGNTGELFF. The gene calls are TRBV19 and TRBJ2-2; 7 nucleotides match TRBD1. This CDR3 contains 14 residues. From germline, CDR1 is LNHDA and CDR2 SQIVND (reference sequence). J gave up 2 bases and V 8 bases, and 5 bases lay outside the gene matches.

In the case of this clone: One end of the junction is discordant with germline, which a read error may explain. The J gene is TRBJ2-7, the V gene TRBV7-7; perhaps TRBD2 as D (6 bases). The CDR3 is made up of 13 amino acids. Germline V gene data show CDR1 as SSHAT and CDR2 as FNYEAQ (reference sequence). The CDR3 coding sequence is TGTGCTAGCAGCCCCGCGGGGACCTACGAGCAGTACTTC. Its translation: CASSPAGTYEQYF.

The rearrangement uses TRBV5-5 and TRBJ2-7, with a tentative D call TRBD1 (5 bases). Between the trimmed V and J ends, which lost 4 bases and 0 bases, there was a span of 14 bases. The germline V gene has CDR1 SGHKS and CDR2 YYEKEE (reference sequence). The CDR3 runs 15 residues. Here the CDR3 DNA reads TGTGCCAGCAGCCCCCCACCTGGGGCCTCCTACGAGCAGTACTTC. As protein: CASSPPPGASYEQYF.